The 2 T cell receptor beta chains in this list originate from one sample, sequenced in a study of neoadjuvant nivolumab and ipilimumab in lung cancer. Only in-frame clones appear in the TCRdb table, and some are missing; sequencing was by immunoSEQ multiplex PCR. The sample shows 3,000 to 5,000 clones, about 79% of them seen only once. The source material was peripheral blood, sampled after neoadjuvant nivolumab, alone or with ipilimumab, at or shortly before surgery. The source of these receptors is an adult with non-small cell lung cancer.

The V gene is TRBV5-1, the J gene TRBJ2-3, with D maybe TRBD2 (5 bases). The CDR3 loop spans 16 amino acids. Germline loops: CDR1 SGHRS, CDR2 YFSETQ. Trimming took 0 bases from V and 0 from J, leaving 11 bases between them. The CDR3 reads CASSLGTFTSTDTQYF. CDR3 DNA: TGCGCCAGCAGCTTGGGGACTTTTACTAGCACAGATACGCAGTATTTT.

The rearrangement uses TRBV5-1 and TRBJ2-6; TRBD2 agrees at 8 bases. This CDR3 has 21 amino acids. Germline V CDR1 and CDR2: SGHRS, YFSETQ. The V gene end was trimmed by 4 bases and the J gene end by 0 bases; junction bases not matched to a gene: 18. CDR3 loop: CASSSMGVGTSGFSGANVLTF. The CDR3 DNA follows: TGCGCCAGCAGCAGTATGGGGGTGGGAACTAGCGGATTCTCTGGGGCCAACGTCCTGACTTTC.